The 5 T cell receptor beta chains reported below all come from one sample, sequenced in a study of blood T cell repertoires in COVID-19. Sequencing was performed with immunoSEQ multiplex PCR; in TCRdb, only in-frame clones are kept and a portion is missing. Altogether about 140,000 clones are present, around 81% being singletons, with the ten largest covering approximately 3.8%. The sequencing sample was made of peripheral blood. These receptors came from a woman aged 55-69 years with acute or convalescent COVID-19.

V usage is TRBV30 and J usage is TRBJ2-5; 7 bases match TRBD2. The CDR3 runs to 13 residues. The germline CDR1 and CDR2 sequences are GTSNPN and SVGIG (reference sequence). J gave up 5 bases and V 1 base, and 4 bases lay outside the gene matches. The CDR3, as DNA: TGTGCCTGGAGTGGGGACTATCGGGAGACCCAGTACTTC. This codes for CAWSGDYRETQYF.

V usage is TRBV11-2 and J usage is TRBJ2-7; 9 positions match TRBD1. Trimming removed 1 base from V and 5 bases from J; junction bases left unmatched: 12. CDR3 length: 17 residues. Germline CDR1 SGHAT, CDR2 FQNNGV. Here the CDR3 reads CASSLGLAGTGLHEQYF. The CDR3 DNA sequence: TGTGCCAGCAGCTTAGGTTTGGCCGGGACAGGGTTGCACGAGCAGTACTTC.

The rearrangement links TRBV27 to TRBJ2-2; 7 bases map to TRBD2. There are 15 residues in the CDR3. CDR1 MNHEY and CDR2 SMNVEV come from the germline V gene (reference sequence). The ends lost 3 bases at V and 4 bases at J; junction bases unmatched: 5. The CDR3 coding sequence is TGTGCCAGCAGTTTCGGAGGGAGGGGCACCGGGGAGCTGTTTTTT. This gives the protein CASSFGGRGTGELFF.

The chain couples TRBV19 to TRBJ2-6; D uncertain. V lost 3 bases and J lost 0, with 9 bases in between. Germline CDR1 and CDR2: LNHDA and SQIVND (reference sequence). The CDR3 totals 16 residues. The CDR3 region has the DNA TGTGCCAGTAGTATTTTAACGGGCTCTGGGGCCAACGTCCTGACTTTC. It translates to CASSILTGSGANVLTF.

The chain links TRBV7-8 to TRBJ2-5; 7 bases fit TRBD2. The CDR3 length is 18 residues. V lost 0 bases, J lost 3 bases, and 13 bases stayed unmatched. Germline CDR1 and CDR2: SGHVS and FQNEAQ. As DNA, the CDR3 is TGTGCCAGCAGCTTAGCGCGCGGGAGCAGACCTGGGGAAGAGACCCAGTACTTC. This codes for CASSLARGSRPGEETQYF.